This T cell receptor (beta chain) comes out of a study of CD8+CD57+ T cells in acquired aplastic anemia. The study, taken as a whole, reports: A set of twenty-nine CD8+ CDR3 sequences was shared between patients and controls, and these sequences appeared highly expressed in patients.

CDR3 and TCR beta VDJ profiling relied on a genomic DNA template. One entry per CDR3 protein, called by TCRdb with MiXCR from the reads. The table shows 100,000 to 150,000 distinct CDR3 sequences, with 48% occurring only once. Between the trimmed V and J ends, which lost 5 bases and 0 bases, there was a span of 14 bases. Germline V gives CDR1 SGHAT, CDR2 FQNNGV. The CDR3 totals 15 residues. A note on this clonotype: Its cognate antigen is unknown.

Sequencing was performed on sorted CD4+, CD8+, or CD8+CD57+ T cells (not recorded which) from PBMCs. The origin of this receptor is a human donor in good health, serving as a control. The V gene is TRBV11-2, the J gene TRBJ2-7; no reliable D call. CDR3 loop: CASSPLSLSSYEQYF. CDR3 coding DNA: TGTGCCAGCAGCCCCCTTTCTCTCAGCTCCTACGAGCAGTACTTC.